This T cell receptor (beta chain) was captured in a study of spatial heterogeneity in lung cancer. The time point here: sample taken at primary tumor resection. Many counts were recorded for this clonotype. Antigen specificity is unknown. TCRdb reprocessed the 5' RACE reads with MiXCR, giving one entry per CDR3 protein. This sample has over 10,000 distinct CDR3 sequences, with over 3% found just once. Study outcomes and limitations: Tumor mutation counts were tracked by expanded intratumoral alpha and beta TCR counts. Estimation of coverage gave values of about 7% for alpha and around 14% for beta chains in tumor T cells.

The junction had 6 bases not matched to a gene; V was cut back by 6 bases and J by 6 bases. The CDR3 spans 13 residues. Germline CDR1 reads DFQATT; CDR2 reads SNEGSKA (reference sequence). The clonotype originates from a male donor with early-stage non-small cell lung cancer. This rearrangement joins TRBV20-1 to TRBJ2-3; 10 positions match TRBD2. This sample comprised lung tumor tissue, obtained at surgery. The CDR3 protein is CSAELAGADTQYF. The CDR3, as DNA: TGCAGTGCAGAGCTAGCGGGAGCTGATACGCAGTATTTT.